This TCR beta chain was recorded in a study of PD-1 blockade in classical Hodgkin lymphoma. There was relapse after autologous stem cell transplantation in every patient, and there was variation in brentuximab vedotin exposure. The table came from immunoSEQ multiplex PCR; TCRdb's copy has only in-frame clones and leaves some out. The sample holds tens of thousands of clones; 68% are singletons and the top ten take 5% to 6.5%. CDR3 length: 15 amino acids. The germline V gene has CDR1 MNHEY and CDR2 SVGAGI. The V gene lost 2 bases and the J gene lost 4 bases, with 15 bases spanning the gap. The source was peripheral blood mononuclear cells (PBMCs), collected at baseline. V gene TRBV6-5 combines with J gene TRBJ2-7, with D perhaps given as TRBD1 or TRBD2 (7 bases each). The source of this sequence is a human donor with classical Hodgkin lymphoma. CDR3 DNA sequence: TGTGCCAGCAGTTACGGGGAGGGGGCTAAGTACGAGCAGTACTTC. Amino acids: CASSYGEGAKYEQYF.